This T cell receptor beta chain was retrieved from a study of T-cell reconstitution after alpha-beta-depleted transplantation in children (dated by TCRdb to 2015 to 2016). With regard to the full study: T-cell immune reconstitution after TCRalphabeta/CD19-depleted allogeneic hematopoietic cell transplantation in children was quantitatively tracked in the study by means of TCR repertoire profiling.

Only a few counts were recorded for this clonotype. There is no known antigen for this receptor. Base qualities are not provided; no much larger clone lies one nucleotide away. CDR1 and CDR2 were assigned from the germline V gene as SGHRS and YFSETQ. The CDR3 spans 17 residues, from the cysteine through the phenylalanine. Only the CDR3 DNA stays, 51 bases, in frame from base 1. The V end loses 2 bases and the J end loses 0 bases, and a stretch of 14 bases separates them. Libraries were prepared through PCR. These reads were obtained on an Illumina HiSeq 2500. To normalize quantification of the TCRbeta repertoire, the TCR libraries were built with molecular barcoding that relied on unique molecular identifiers. TCRdb handled the public reads itself, with Q25 trimming in fastp and clone calling in MiXCR, and kept productive beta chains. Rows with a matching CDR3 protein are joined into one entry that keeps the most common DNA and genes. In this sample the table shows about 540,000 distinct CDR3 sequences, around 18% of which occur a single time. The top ten clonotypes cover more than 2.5% of the sample.

The chain is assembled from TRBV5-1 and TRBJ2-2, with no confident D gene call. The clonotype originates from a human donor who donated a stem cell graft to a child with acute lymphoblastic leukemia. Sequenced material: PBMCs from the stem cell graft donor, taken from the stem cell graft. The nucleotides are TGCGCCAGCAGCTTTAAGGGCCGACGATCGAACACCGGGGAGCTGTTTTTT. It translates as CASSFKGRRSNTGELFF.